This T cell receptor beta chain was sequenced during a study of post-analysis software for immune sequencing data. Study conclusions and caveats: Controls had lower frequencies than patients of five or six TRBV segments, which included TRBV5-6, TRBV5-1 and TRBV20-1.

CDR1 is SQVTM and CDR2 is ANQGSEA in the germline V gene. The CDR3 contains 13 residues. V lost 8 bases and J 5 bases, leaving 16 bases between the germline ends. Unique molecular identifiers featured in each of the TCR beta cDNA libraries. From the PCR reads, TCRdb called clonotypes with MiXCR, one entry per CDR3 protein. Here the sample spans approximately 660,000 distinct CDR3 sequences, approximately 60% being singletons. A word on this clonotype: Its antigen remains unidentified.

Material: blood. The receptor was derived from a girl aged 2 to 9 with multiple sclerosis. The chain couples TRBV29-1 to TRBJ2-1; a weak D match, TRBD2 (5 bases). CDR3 nucleotides: TGCAGCCCAACTAGATGTAGGGACAATGAGCAGTTCTTC. Its protein is CSPTRCRDNEQFF.